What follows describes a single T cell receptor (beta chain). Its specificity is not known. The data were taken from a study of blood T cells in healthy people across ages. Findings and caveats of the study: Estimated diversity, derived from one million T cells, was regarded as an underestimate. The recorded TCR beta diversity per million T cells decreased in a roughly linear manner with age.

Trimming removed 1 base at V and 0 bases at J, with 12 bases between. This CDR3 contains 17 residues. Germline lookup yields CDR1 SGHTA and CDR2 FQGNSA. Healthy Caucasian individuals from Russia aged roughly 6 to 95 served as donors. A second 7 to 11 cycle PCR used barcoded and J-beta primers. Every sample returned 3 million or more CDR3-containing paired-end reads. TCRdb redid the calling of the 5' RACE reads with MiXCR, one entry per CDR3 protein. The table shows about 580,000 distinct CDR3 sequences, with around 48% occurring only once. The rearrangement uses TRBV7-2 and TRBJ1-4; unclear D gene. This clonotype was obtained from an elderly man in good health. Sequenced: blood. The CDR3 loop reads CASSLEQTLATNEKLFF. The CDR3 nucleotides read TGTGCCAGCAGCTTAGAACAGACGCTTGCAACTAATGAAAAACTGTTTTTT.